This T cell receptor beta chain emerged from a study of T-cell reconstitution after alpha-beta-depleted transplantation in children. The study's findings and limits: Reports say that about two months after transplant, the alpha-beta T cells came out of several hundred graft clones that had expanded. Where some patients showed high TCRbeta diversity at day 60, it came from recipient T cells and thymic progenitors that had survived. From newly produced T cells came most of the T-cell counts and diversity one year after transplant.

A TCRbeta library incorporating unique molecular identifiers was prepared. TCRdb ran MiXCR on the PCR reads and lists one entry per CDR3 protein. The table records approximately 210,000 distinct CDR3 sequences, approximately 19% of them present only once. Turning to this clonotype: Its antigen is not identified.

V lost 5 bases, J lost 1 base, and 17 bases lay in between. This CDR3 has 17 residues. Germline CDR1 reads SGHTA; CDR2 reads FQGNSA. Here the sequenced sample was PBMCs, mostly from graft donor cells, taken 360 days after TCRalphabeta/CD19-depleted stem cell transplant. The source is a male patient between 2 and 10 years old who had a stem cell transplant for acute lymphoblastic leukemia, so the T cells may come from the graft donor. The rearrangement uses TRBV7-2 and TRBJ2-2; D perhaps matches TRBD2 (6 bases). In nucleotides, the CDR3 is TGTGCCAGCAGCCTTAATGGGGGAGCGGGGAACACCGGGGAGCTGTTTTTT. It translates to CASSLNGGAGNTGELFF. Full variable domain (missing parts from reference TRBV7-2 and TRBJ2-2): GAGVSQSPSNKVTEKGKDVELRCDPISGHTALYWYRQSLGQGLEFLIYFQGNSAPDKSGLPSDRFSAERTGGSVSTLTIQRTQQEDSAVYLCASSLNGGAGNTGELFFGEGSRLTVL.